The 21 T cell receptor beta chains reported below all come from one sample, sequenced in a study of blood T cell repertoires in COVID-19. The table came from immunoSEQ multiplex PCR; TCRdb's copy has only in-frame clones and leaves some out. This sample has around 150,000 clones, with roughly three quarters found just once. The specimen was peripheral blood. All receptors come from a man between 60 and 75 years old with acute or convalescent COVID-19.

The chain has TRBV19 and TRBJ2-5, with D hard to call. The CDR3 is 13 amino acids. Germline CDR1 is LNHDA and CDR2 is SQIVND (reference sequence). Deletions cut 5 bases from V and 5 bases from J, with 12 bases between. CDR3 region: CASSLGTLETQYF. The CDR3 region has the DNA TGTGCCAGTAGTCTCGGTACCCTGGAGACCCAGTACTTC.

This clone has just a few counts. This CDR3 reads CASSSRGLGTDTQYF. The CDR3 bases are TGTGCCAGCAGCTCCCGCGGGCTCGGCACAGATACGCAGTATTTT. V gene TRBV5-6 combines with J gene TRBJ2-3, with D possibly being TRBD2 (5 bases). Germline V gene lookup returns CDR1 SGHDT and CDR2 YYEEEE. This CDR3 is built from 15 residues. V dropped 3 bases and J dropped 1 base, with 12 bases sitting between them.

The genes are TRBV24-1 and TRBJ2-3; tentative D call: TRBD1 (5 bases). This CDR3 has 14 amino acids. V was trimmed by 3 bases and J by 1 base, leaving 7 bases between them. The germline gives CDR1 KGHDR, CDR2 SFDVKD. The CDR3 is CATSDRTRTDTQYF. Here the CDR3 DNA reads TGTGCCACCAGTGATCGGACACGCACAGATACGCAGTATTTT.

This chain uses TRBV6-6 with TRBJ1-6, with TRBD1 matching 8 bases. The CDR3 runs to 13 residues. Trimming at V came to 8 bases and at J to 10 bases, leaving 7 bases not matched to a gene. CDR1 and CDR2 from the germline V gene are MNHNY and SVGAGI (reference sequence). DNA of the CDR3: TGTGCCAGCGAGACAGGGGTAGGATCACCCCTCCACTTT. Amino acid sequence: CASETGVGSPLHF.

This chain connects TRBV6-4 to TRBJ1-3; 8 bases fit TRBD1. This CDR3 region has 18 residues. The ends lost 0 bases at V and 4 bases at J; junction bases unmatched: 11. Germline loops: CDR1 MRHNA, CDR2 SNTAGT. The CDR3 DNA reads TGTGCCAGCAGTGACTCGTTAGTCGACAGGGGTTACGGAAACACCATATATTTT. Translating it yields CASSDSLVDRGYGNTIYF.

This clone was seen once. The chain uses TRBV4-2 and TRBJ2-7; D might be TRBD1 (6 bases). The CDR3 contains 18 residues. V was cut by 0 bases and J by 7 bases, with 25 bases left in between. Germline loops: CDR1 LGHNA, CDR2 YNFKEQ. CDR3 loop: CASSQERGTGLNKREQYF. The CDR3 DNA is TGTGCCAGCAGCCAAGAGAGGGGGACGGGGCTTAACAAAAGGGAGCAGTACTTC.

In its sample, this clone was seen a few times. The chain employs TRBV19 and TRBJ2-1; 8 bases agree with TRBD2. CDR3 length: 15 amino acids. Per germline, CDR1 LNHDA and CDR2 SQIVND (reference sequence). With 3 bases clipped from V and 2 bases from J, the junction kept 3 bases outside the gene matches. The CDR3 is CASSIGTSTYNEQFF. CDR3 DNA sequence: TGTGCCAGTAGTATCGGGACTAGTACCTACAATGAGCAGTTCTTC. The entire variable domain, with the rest obtained from reference TRBV19 and TRBJ2-1, is as follows: DGGITQSPKYLFRKEGQNVTLSCEQNLNHDAMYWYRQDPGQGLRLIYYSQIVNDFQKGDIAEGYSVSREKKESFPLTVTSAQKNPTAFYLCASSIGTSTYNEQFFGPGTRLTVL.

This clone was found a few times. V gene TRBV11-2 combines with J gene TRBJ2-7, with D tentatively TRBD2 (6 bases). V shed 0 bases and J shed 3 bases, with 12 bases lying between them. This CDR3 has 15 amino acids. Germline V gene lookup returns CDR1 SGHAT and CDR2 FQNNGV. The CDR3 sequence is CASSLDPGSHYEQYF. The CDR3 nucleotides read TGTGCCAGCAGCTTAGATCCCGGGAGTCACTACGAGCAGTACTTC.

This chain joins TRBV4-1 and TRBJ2-7; possible D gene TRBD2, 6 bases. The germline gives CDR1 MGHRA, CDR2 YSYEKL. The CDR3 consists of 11 residues. Trimming cost V 2 bases and J 7 bases, with 6 bases left between them. CDR3 residues: CASSQLAEQYF. The CDR3, as DNA: TGCGCCAGCAGCCAACTAGCGGAGCAGTACTTC.

The chain uses TRBV5-1 and TRBJ2-3, with 9 bases lining up with TRBD1. The CDR3 has 16 residues. Germline CDR1 reads SGHRS; CDR2 reads YFSETQ. The trim removed 0 bases at V and 3 bases at J, leaving 5 bases unmatched. CDR3 coding DNA: TGCGCCAGCAGCTTGGGGGACAGGGATTGGACAGATACGCAGTATTTT. This codes for CASSLGDRDWTDTQYF.

The chain combines TRBV19 with TRBJ2-3, with no clear D. The CDR3 spans 12 residues. Per germline, CDR1 LNHDA and CDR2 SQIVND (reference sequence). V lost 5 bases to trimming and J lost 5 bases, with 8 bases between them. CDR3 sequence: CASSSYRDTQYF. The CDR3 nucleotides read TGTGCCAGTAGTTCCTACAGAGATACGCAGTATTTT.

The chain uses TRBV27 and TRBJ2-7; TRBD1 agrees at 7 bases. This CDR3 is 13 amino acids long. The junction had 5 bases not matched to a gene; V was cut back by 6 bases and J by 3 bases. Germline assignment: CDR1 MNHEY and CDR2 SMNVEV (reference sequence). Here the CDR3 reads CASRLGQNYEQYF. For the CDR3, the DNA is TGTGCCAGCAGACTGGGACAGAACTACGAGCAGTACTTC.

This clone was seen just once. The chain employs TRBV7-6 and TRBJ2-7; 8 nucleotides match TRBD1. Germline assignment: CDR1 SGHVS and CDR2 FNYEAQ. CDR3 length: 15 amino acids. Trimming at V came to 1 base and at J to 4 bases, leaving 6 bases not matched to a gene. Here the CDR3 DNA reads TGTGCCAGCAGCTTAGGGGCAGGGGGCGCATACGAGCAGTACTTC. Its protein is CASSLGAGGAYEQYF.

The V and J genes are TRBV19 and TRBJ2-7; 9 nucleotides agree with TRBD1. J was trimmed by 4 bases and V by 3 bases; bases with no gene match: 7. Germline-derived CDR1 and CDR2 are LNHDA and SQIVND (reference sequence). The CDR3 consists of 15 residues. The CDR3 loop reads CASSILGQGGYEQYF. CDR3 sequence (DNA): TGTGCCAGTAGTATCCTGGGACAGGGCGGGTACGAGCAGTACTTC.

V usage is TRBV5-5 and J usage is TRBJ1-1; D remains ambiguous. Trimming cost V 0 bases and J 6 bases, with 9 bases left between them. The CDR3 loop spans 13 amino acids. Germline loops: CDR1 SGHKS, CDR2 YYEKEE (reference sequence). CDR3 bases: TGTGCCAGCAGCTTGGGTCAGATGCCTGAAGCTTTCTTT. Residues: CASSLGQMPEAFF.

The rearrangement uses TRBV7-2 and TRBJ2-6, with D possibly being TRBD1 (5 bases). The CDR3 totals 18 residues. Germline values: CDR1 SGHTA, CDR2 FQGNSA. V was pared by 1 base and J by 0 bases, with 13 bases between. The CDR3 spells CASSLGLQAYSGANVLTF. The CDR3 region has the DNA TGTGCCAGCAGCTTAGGCCTACAGGCCTACTCTGGGGCCAACGTCCTGACTTTC.

The genes are TRBV6-5 and TRBJ2-7, with TRBD2 matching over 9 bases. Germline CDR1 is MNHEY and CDR2 is SVGAGI. V trimming: 0 bases; J trimming: 2 bases; junction bases outside the gene matches: 2. The CDR3 totals 15 residues. CDR3 region: CASSYSTSGPYEQYF. The CDR3 region has the DNA TGTGCCAGCAGTTACTCGACTAGCGGACCCTACGAGCAGTACTTC.

The chain couples TRBV28 to TRBJ2-1, with 9 bases identical to TRBD2. The CDR3 contains 15 residues. V was pared by 5 bases and J by 8 bases, with 10 bases of the junction left unmatched. CDR1 is MDHEN and CDR2 is SYDVKM in the germline V gene. CDR3 protein: CASSHAGTSIHEQFF. The CDR3 DNA reads TGTGCCAGCAGTCACGCCGGGACTAGCATCCATGAGCAGTTCTTC. Based on the CDR3 plus reference TRBV28 and TRBJ2-1, the full variable domain is DVKVTQSSRYLVKRTGEKVFLECVQDMDHENMFWYRQDPGLGLRLIYFSYDVKMKEKGDIPEGYSVSREKKERFSLILESASTNQTSMYLCASSHAGTSIHEQFFGPGTRLTVL.

This chain connects TRBV5-6 to TRBJ2-7; tentative D call: TRBD2 (6 bases). The CDR3 has 15 amino acids. The germline V and J ends were trimmed by 2 bases and 0 bases, with 12 bases remaining between them. Germline CDR1 and CDR2: SGHDT and YYEEEE. DNA of the CDR3: TGTGCCAGCAGCTTTTCGGACGGGAGCTCCTACGAGCAGTACTTC. Protein product: CASSFSDGSSYEQYF.

The chain uses TRBV7-8 and TRBJ2-1; D perhaps matches TRBD2 (6 bases). This CDR3 contains 11 residues. Germline CDR1 reads SGHVS; CDR2 reads FQNEAQ. The V gene lost 6 bases and the J gene lost 9 bases, with 9 bases spanning the gap. Here the CDR3 DNA reads TGTGCCAGCAGTCTAGCGAGTGAGCAGTTCTTC. Translating it yields CASSLASEQFF.

In this sample, this clone turned up many times. V and J are TRBV11-3 and TRBJ2-7; the D is unclear. Trimming shortened V by 1 base and J by 0 bases, and 7 bases separated the two germline ends. The CDR3 is 14 amino acids. Germline assignment: CDR1 SGHNT and CDR2 YENEEA. This chain's CDR3 is CASSLGGLSYEQYF. CDR3 sequence (DNA): TGTGCCAGCAGCTTAGGAGGTCTCTCCTACGAGCAGTACTTC.